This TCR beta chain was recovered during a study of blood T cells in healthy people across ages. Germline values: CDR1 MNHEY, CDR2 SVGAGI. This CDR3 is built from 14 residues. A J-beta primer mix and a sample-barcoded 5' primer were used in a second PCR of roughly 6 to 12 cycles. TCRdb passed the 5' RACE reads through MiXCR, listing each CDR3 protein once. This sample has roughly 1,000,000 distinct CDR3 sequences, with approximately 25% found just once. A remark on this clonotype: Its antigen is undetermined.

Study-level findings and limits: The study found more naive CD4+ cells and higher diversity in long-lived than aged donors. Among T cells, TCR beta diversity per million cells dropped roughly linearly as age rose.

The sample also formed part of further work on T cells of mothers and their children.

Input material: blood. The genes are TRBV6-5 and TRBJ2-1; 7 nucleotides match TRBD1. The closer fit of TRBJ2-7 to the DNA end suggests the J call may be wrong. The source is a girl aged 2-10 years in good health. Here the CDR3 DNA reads TGTGCCAGCAATCCTAGGGACAGCAAGTACGAGCAGTACTTC. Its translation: CASNPRDSKYEQYF.